The clone carrying this TCR beta chain was seen only a few times. The entry originates in a study of OX40 agonist ivuxolimab in advanced cancers. Deletions cut 2 bases from V and 12 bases from J, with 13 bases between. This CDR3 comprises 12 residues. Germline V gene data show CDR1 as GTSNPN and CDR2 as SVGIG (reference sequence). Profiling relied on immunoSEQ multiplex PCR, and the TCRdb table lists in-frame clones only, not all of them. The sample includes fewer than 80,000 clones, approximately 90% seen only once; the top ten take roughly 4%. The material sequenced was CD4+ or CD8+ T cells sorted from blood, taken in a trial of the OX40 agonist ivuxolimab. The J gene is TRBJ1-4, the V gene TRBV30, with D tentatively TRBD1 (6 bases). The TCR originated in an adult with an advanced solid tumor such as melanoma, head and neck, liver or kidney cancer. The CDR3 is CAWSLTGYELFF. CDR3 coding DNA: TGTGCCTGGAGTTTAACAGGGTACGAACTGTTTTTT.